The 31 T cell receptor beta chains presented below share a single source sample, sequenced in a study of blood T cell repertoires in COVID-19. The protocol was immunoSEQ multiplex PCR, while the TCRdb copy is restricted to in-frame clones and leaves out a portion. Altogether 250,000 or so clones are present, around nine tenths being singletons, with the ten largest covering approximately 0.8%. Sequencing input: peripheral blood. The receptor source for this set is a man under 40 with COVID-19, enrolled during active disease.

This clone has more than one count but fewer than ten. The rearrangement links TRBV19 to TRBJ1-2, with D tentatively TRBD1 (5 bases). The CDR3 spans 16 residues. The germline CDR1 and CDR2 sequences are LNHDA and SQIVND (reference sequence). V was trimmed by 7 bases and J by 0 bases, leaving 18 bases between them. The CDR3 spells CASTAGGRTANYGYTF. CDR3 coding DNA: TGTGCCAGTACCGCCGGGGGGAGGACGGCTAACTATGGCTACACCTTC. Complete variable domain (other parts from reference TRBV19 and TRBJ1-2): DGGITQSPKYLFRKEGQNVTLSCEQNLNHDAMYWYRQDPGQGLRLIYYSQIVNDFQKGDIAEGYSVSREKKESFPLTVTSAQKNPTAFYLCASTAGGRTANYGYTFGSGTRLTVV.

Remarks on this clone: The same CDR3 can be traced to other DNA sequences in this sample. The rearrangement links TRBV19 to TRBJ1-5; 10 bases match TRBD1. The V segment lost 3 bases and the J segment 4 bases; nucleotides outside the gene matches: 0. CDR1 and CDR2 (germline): LNHDA, SQIVND (reference sequence). There are 14 residues in the CDR3. As DNA, the CDR3 is TGTGCCAGTAGTATGGGACAGGGGAATCAGCCCCAGCATTTT. It encodes CASSMGQGNQPQHF.

The chain recombines TRBV6-5 with TRBJ1-1; no firm D call. V was shortened by 0 bases and J by 1 base, with 6 bases between the two germline ends. Germline values: CDR1 MNHEY, CDR2 SVGAGI. The CDR3 is 14 residues long. Here the CDR3 reads CASSYSNGNTEAFF. In nucleotides, the CDR3 is TGTGCCAGCAGTTACTCGAACGGGAACACTGAAGCTTTCTTT.

The J gene is TRBJ1-2, the V gene TRBV18; D is perhaps TRBD1 (5 bases). Germline V gene sequence: CDR1 KGHSH, CDR2 LQKENI. V was pared by 3 bases and J by 8 bases, with 22 bases between. The CDR3 totals 16 residues. In DNA form, the CDR3 reads TGTGCCAGCTCACCTGGGACTTATTTCCCCTCAGGGGGCTACACCTTC. This sequence encodes CASSPGTYFPSGGYTF. Based on the CDR3 plus reference TRBV18 and TRBJ1-2, the full variable domain is NAGVMQNPRHLVRRRGQEARLRCSPMKGHSHVYWYRQLPEEGLKFMVYLQKENIIDESGMPKERFSAEFPKEGPSILRIQQVVRGDSAAYFCASSPGTYFPSGGYTFGSGTRLTVV.

The chain combines TRBV5-5 with TRBJ1-4, with a tentative D call TRBD1 (5 bases). From germline, CDR1 is SGHKS and CDR2 YYEKEE (reference sequence). The CDR3 length is 14 residues. V was trimmed by 3 bases and J by 3 bases, leaving 9 bases between them. Written as DNA, the CDR3 is TGTGCCAGCAGCTCCTGGGGGGCTAATGAAAAACTGTTTTTT. It specifies CASSSWGANEKLFF.

The chain joins TRBV5-1 to TRBJ2-2, with 9 nucleotides matching TRBD1. CDR1 is SGHRS, CDR2 YFSETQ, per germline. The CDR3 has 15 amino acids. Trimming cost V 6 bases and J 4 bases; bases outside gene matches: 7. The CDR3 nucleotides are TGCGCCAGCAAGTCCGGGACAGGGATCACCGGGGAGCTGTTTTTT. Encoded protein: CASKSGTGITGELFF.

The rearrangement uses TRBV15 and TRBJ2-3, with a possible D match to TRBD2 (5 bases). Trimming removed 0 bases from V and 2 bases from J, with 15 bases in between. CDR1 is LNHNV, CDR2 YYDKDF, per germline (reference sequence). This CDR3 is 17 amino acids long. CDR3: CATSREPSGANTDTQYF. For the CDR3, the DNA is TGTGCCACCAGCAGAGAGCCCAGCGGAGCGAACACAGATACGCAGTATTTT. Combining the CDR3 with reference TRBV15 and TRBJ2-3 gives the whole variable domain DAMVIQNPRYQVTQFGKPVTLSCSQTLNHNVMYWYQQKSSQAPKLLFHYYDKDFNNEADTPDNFQSRRPNTSFCFLDIRSPGLGDTAMYLCATSREPSGANTDTQYFGPGTRLTVL.

V is TRBV7-9 and J is TRBJ1-1; no clear D gene. V shed 3 bases and J shed 5 bases, with 10 bases lying between them. Germline V lookup: CDR1 SEHNR, CDR2 FQNEAQ (reference sequence). This CDR3 region has 13 residues. The CDR3: CASSFIEGTEAFF. The CDR3 nucleotides are TGTGCCAGCAGCTTTATTGAGGGAACTGAAGCTTTCTTT.

V gene TRBV10-3 combines with J gene TRBJ1-5; D not certain. The ends were cut back, 2 bases at V and 6 bases at J, with 5 bases in the middle. The CDR3 has 12 residues. Germline V CDR1 and CDR2: ENHRY, SYGVKD. As DNA, the CDR3 is TGTGCCATCAGTGAGGACTCTCAGCCCCAGCATTTT. It specifies CAISEDSQPQHF.

This clone was counted only a few times. The chain uses TRBV20-1 and TRBJ1-1; TRBD1 aligns across 9 bases. The CDR3 totals 11 residues. V lost 7 bases to trimming and J lost 5 bases; unmatched junction nucleotides: 2. Germline V lookup: CDR1 DFQATT, CDR2 SNEGSKA (reference sequence). CDR3: CSGQGGTEAFF. DNA of the CDR3: TGCAGTGGACAGGGGGGGACTGAAGCTTTCTTT.

V is TRBV18 and J is TRBJ1-1; 7 bases align to TRBD1. Looked up from germline, CDR1 is KGHSH and CDR2 is LQKENI. The trim removed 3 bases at V and 0 bases at J, leaving 10 bases unmatched. This CDR3 is 17 amino acids long. The CDR3 nucleotides read TGTGCCAGCTCACCGGGACAGCTCGGACTTATGAACACTGAAGCTTTCTTT. It specifies CASSPGQLGLMNTEAFF. Together with reference TRBV18 and TRBJ1-1, the CDR3 gives the full variable domain: NAGVMQNPRHLVRRRGQEARLRCSPMKGHSHVYWYRQLPEEGLKFMVYLQKENIIDESGMPKERFSAEFPKEGPSILRIQQVVRGDSAAYFCASSPGQLGLMNTEAFFGQGTRLTVV.

The rearrangement uses TRBV5-6 and TRBJ1-1, with TRBD1 identical over 9 bases. There are 15 residues in the CDR3. The germline V gene has CDR1 SGHDT and CDR2 YYEEEE. V shed 2 bases, J shed 6 bases, and the junction held 8 bases outside the gene matches. The CDR3 DNA sequence: TGTGCCAGCAGCTTACCCCGGGACAGGGACCCTGAAGCTTTCTTT. This sequence encodes CASSLPRDRDPEAFF. The entire variable domain, with the rest obtained from reference TRBV5-6 and TRBJ1-1, is as follows: DAGVTQSPTHLIKTRGQQVTLRCSPKSGHDTVSWYQQALGQGPQFIFQYYEEEERQRGNFPDRFSGHQFPNYSSELNVNALLLGDSALYLCASSLPRDRDPEAFFGQGTRLTVV.

Only one count was recorded for this clone. The V and J genes are TRBV6-5 and TRBJ2-7, with D possibly matching TRBD1 (6 bases). The CDR3 consists of 11 residues. V was clipped by 2 bases and J by 12 bases, with 11 bases between them. Germline-derived CDR1 and CDR2 are MNHEY and SVGAGI. The CDR3 region has the DNA TGTGCCAGCAGTTACACGGGACACTGGTACTTC. It is translated as CASSYTGHWYF.

The J gene is TRBJ1-4, the V gene TRBV6-5, with D possibly matching TRBD1 (6 bases). V lost 6 bases to trimming and J lost 4 bases, with 12 bases between them. The CDR3 totals 14 residues. Germline V gene data show CDR1 as MNHEY and CDR2 as SVGAGI. The CDR3 DNA follows: TGTGCCAGCAGCCAGGACAGCGATAATGAAAAACTGTTTTTT. This gives the protein CASSQDSDNEKLFF.

In this sample, this clone turned up once. The rearrangement joins TRBV5-1 to TRBJ1-1, with 8 bases identical to TRBD1. The trim removed 4 bases at V and 1 base at J, leaving 6 bases unmatched. The germline gives CDR1 SGHRS, CDR2 YFSETQ. The CDR3 spans 15 residues. The CDR3 DNA is TGCGCCAGCAGCCACCAGACAGGGGCGAACACTGAAGCTTTCTTT. Protein product: CASSHQTGANTEAFF.

The CDR3 protein is CSVKTALNTEAFF. DNA for the CDR3: TGCAGCGTTAAGACAGCCTTGAACACTGAAGCTTTCTTT. The V gene is TRBV29-1, the J gene TRBJ1-1; tentatively, D is TRBD1 (5 bases). CDR1 is SQVTM, CDR2 ANQGSEA, per germline. V lost 5 bases to trimming and J lost 0 bases, with 10 bases between them. CDR3 length: 13 residues. Full variable domain (outside the CDR3, taken from reference TRBV29-1 and TRBJ1-1): SAVISQKPSRDICQRGTSLTIQCQVDSQVTMMFWYRQQPGQSLTLIATANQGSEATYESGFVIDKFPISRPNLTFSTLTVSNMSPEDSSIYLCSVKTALNTEAFFGQGTRLTVV.

This clone has only a few counts. This chain joins TRBV10-1 and TRBJ2-3; TRBD2 might be the D (6 bases). The CDR3 length is 13 residues. Germline V gene lookup returns CDR1 WNHNN and CDR2 SYGVQD (reference sequence). V lost 6 bases and J lost 1, with 8 bases in between. In nucleotides, the CDR3 is TGCGCCAGCAGCGCTAGCGGCACAGATACGCAGTATTTT. This encodes CASSASGTDTQYF.

The chain recombines TRBV11-3 with TRBJ1-4; the D gene is possibly TRBD1 (5 bases). Germline V CDR1 and CDR2: SGHNT, YENEEA. CDR3 length: 15 residues. With 5 bases removed from V and 6 bases from J, the gap between germline ends came to 16 bases. This CDR3 is CASSKSGSGDEKLFF. The CDR3 DNA follows: TGTGCCAGCAGCAAGTCGGGCTCGGGGGATGAAAAACTGTTTTTT.

The rearrangement uses TRBV2 and TRBJ1-5; D may be TRBD1 (6 bases). The germline V and J ends were trimmed by 7 bases and 0 bases, with 25 bases remaining between them. The CDR3 length is 19 residues. Germline lookup yields CDR1 SNHLY and CDR2 FYNNEI. The CDR3 protein is CASNPREGGGIYSNQPQHF. In DNA, the CDR3 is TGTGCCAGCAACCCACGAGAGGGGGGGGGTATATATAGCAATCAGCCCCAGCATTTT.

Concerning this clone: The same CDR3 also results from other DNA sequences found in this sample. The V call is TRBV5-1, the J call TRBJ2-7, with 10 positions matching TRBD1. From germline, CDR1 is SGHRS and CDR2 YFSETQ. Trimming removed 5 bases from V and 0 bases from J; junction bases left unmatched: 5. The CDR3 contains 15 residues. CDR3: CASSPGQGSSYEQYF. DNA for the CDR3: TGCGCCAGCAGTCCGGGACAGGGGAGCTCCTACGAGCAGTACTTC.

The chain recombines TRBV5-1 with TRBJ2-7; 8 positions match TRBD1. Trimming took 4 bases from V and 2 from J; bases not matched to a gene: 5. The germline gives CDR1 SGHRS, CDR2 YFSETQ. The CDR3 runs 14 residues. The CDR3 DNA sequence: TGCGCCAGCAGCCTCGGACAGGGACCCTACGAGCAGTACTTC. Translated, it gives CASSLGQGPYEQYF.

This chain connects TRBV15 to TRBJ1-4; 9 bases align to TRBD1. J was trimmed by 3 bases and V by 2 bases; bases with no gene match: 4. The CDR3 runs 16 residues. Per germline, CDR1 LNHNV and CDR2 YYDKDF (reference sequence). In DNA form, the CDR3 reads TGTGCCACCAGCAGATCGAGGACAGGGGCTAATGAAAAACTGTTTTTT. Its translation: CATSRSRTGANEKLFF.

The chain has TRBV5-1 and TRBJ2-1; tentatively, D is TRBD1 (5 bases). Trimming removed 7 bases from V and 7 bases from J, with 18 bases in between. Germline V gives CDR1 SGHRS, CDR2 YFSETQ. This CDR3 contains 14 residues. This CDR3 reads CASGPRQSENEQFF. CDR3 DNA sequence: TGCGCCAGCGGACCCCGACAGAGCGAGAATGAGCAGTTCTTC.

The chain has TRBV28 and TRBJ1-1, with TRBD1 identical over 8 bases. J gave up 6 bases and V 3 bases, and 6 bases lay outside the gene matches. There are 14 residues in the CDR3. Germline loops: CDR1 MDHEN, CDR2 SYDVKM. CDR3 sequence (DNA): TGTGCCAGCAGTTTCAGGACAGGGAAGGCTGAAGCTTTCTTT. The encoded protein is CASSFRTGKAEAFF. The variable domain in full, with the rest retrieved from reference TRBV28 and TRBJ1-1, is DVKVTQSSRYLVKRTGEKVFLECVQDMDHENMFWYRQDPGLGLRLIYFSYDVKMKEKGDIPEGYSVSREKKERFSLILESASTNQTSMYLCASSFRTGKAEAFFGQGTRLTVV.

In nucleotides, the CDR3 is TGTGCCAGCAGTTACACTACAGGGGACAATGAGCAGTTCTTC. The encoded protein is CASSYTTGDNEQFF. J is TRBJ2-1 and V is TRBV6-5; 7 positions match TRBD1. V dropped 2 bases and J dropped 5; count of bases not matched to a gene: 3. There are 14 residues in the CDR3. Germline lookup yields CDR1 MNHEY and CDR2 SVGAGI.

This sequence joins TRBV28 and TRBJ1-2; 7 nucleotides agree with TRBD1. Germline V CDR1 and CDR2: MDHEN, SYDVKM. J lost 2 bases, V lost 2 bases, and 5 bases had no gene match. The CDR3 covers 15 residues. The CDR3 nucleotides are TGTGCCAGCAGTTTAAGTGACAGGGCAAACTATGGCTACACCTTC. It is translated as CASSLSDRANYGYTF.

The V call is TRBV11-2, the J call TRBJ2-3; D ambiguous. V was shortened by 1 base and J by 1 base, with 12 bases between the two germline ends. Germline CDR1 reads SGHAT; CDR2 reads FQNNGV. The CDR3 has 16 residues. CDR3: CASSLGGSGGTDTQYF. The CDR3 bases are TGTGCCAGCAGCTTAGGTGGGTCGGGTGGCACAGATACGCAGTATTTT.

This chain connects TRBV14 to TRBJ1-3, with no clear D. V lost 0 bases, J lost 7 bases, and 10 bases lay in between. The germline V gene encodes CDR1 SGHDN and CDR2 FVKESK. The CDR3 sequence is 14 residues long. The DNA for the CDR3 is TGTGCCAGCAGCCAAGATCGCGGTTTTAACACCATATATTTT. Its protein product is CASSQDRGFNTIYF.

This clone has just one count. The chain recombines TRBV2 with TRBJ2-7; 15 positions agree with TRBD2. The CDR3 is made up of 20 amino acids. The ends lost 6 bases at V and 2 bases at J; junction bases unmatched: 17. Germline assignment: CDR1 SNHLY and CDR2 FYNNEI. CDR3 nucleotides: TGTGCCAGCAGGACTATCCCTCGGACTAGCGGGGGGGCTTTCGCCTACGAGCAGTACTTC. It translates to CASRTIPRTSGGAFAYEQYF.

This chain connects TRBV19 to TRBJ1-3; perhaps TRBD1 as D (5 bases). The V end was cut by 3 bases, the J end by 0 bases, with 12 bases between. The V gene's germline CDR1 is LNHDA and CDR2 SQIVND (reference sequence). The CDR3 has 16 amino acids. For the CDR3, the DNA is TGTGCCAGTAGTATCGGGGGTTTCCACTCTGGAAACACCATATATTTT. Translation gives CASSIGGFHSGNTIYF.

The chain couples TRBV6-5 to TRBJ2-2; the D is unclear. Germline V gene lookup returns CDR1 MNHEY and CDR2 SVGAGI. The V end was cut by 8 bases, the J end by 3 bases, with 7 bases between. This CDR3 is 12 amino acids long. CDR3 DNA: TGTGCCAGCGTGGCCCACACCGGGGAGCTGTTTTTT. Its translation: CASVAHTGELFF.